The table lists the clone carrying this T cell receptor (beta chain) with a few counts. Its cognate antigen is unknown. These data are taken from a study of T-cell memory formation after mild COVID-19. As for the study in general: TCR clusters were largely donor specific. Study-wide points: Clones that contracted from day 15 to 85 were balanced CD4/CD8, while later expanders leaned CD4+.

MiXCR, run by TCRdb on the 5' RACE reads, gives a single entry per CDR3 protein. This table has about 210,000 distinct CDR3 sequences, about 27% appearing once. Germline V gene sequence: CDR1 SGHNT, CDR2 YYREEE (reference sequence). The V and J ends lost 4 bases and 0 bases respectively, with 17 bases between them. The CDR3 is 17 residues long. The receptor comes from an adult woman who had mild COVID-19 (a few samples of this study predate the infection). Cell type and time point are not known. Sample: PBMCs or a T cell subset sorted from them (not recorded which). The rearrangement joins TRBV5-4 to TRBJ1-3; D call uncertain. Here the CDR3 DNA reads TGTGCCAGCAGCGGCCCGGGAGTCAGAAGCTCTGGAAACACCATATATTTT. Its translation: CASSGPGVRSSGNTIYF.